The entry that follows covers one T cell receptor beta chain sequence. The germline CDR1 and CDR2 sequences are SGHAT and FQNNGV. V lost 4 bases, J lost 4 bases, and 2 bases stayed unmatched. The CDR3 loop spans 13 amino acids. This specimen belongs to a study of shared clonotypes between healthy human individuals. Healthy HIV-negative adults without recent acute infections or vaccinations served as donors. Those who donated, Caucasian adults without exception, all lived in Nashville, Tennessee. Researchers partitioned CD4+ cells into CD45RA+ naive and CD45RA-negative memory subsets. The study ran the assay at deep level. The method was immunoSEQ multiplex PCR; TCRdb's version includes in-frame clones alone and lacks a portion of them. The sample holds roughly 1,500,000 clones, approximately 98% seen once.

The TCR comes from a man between 25 and 39 years old in good health. The sequenced sample was naive CD4+ T cells sorted from blood. Subset indicated: CD45RA+ positively selected. This rearrangement joins TRBV11-2 to TRBJ1-1; the match to TRBD1 covers 8 bases. CDR3 protein: CASSSDRGTEAFF. The CDR3 nucleotides are TGTGCCAGCAGCTCTGACAGGGGCACTGAAGCTTTCTTT.